The T cell receptor beta chain described here comes from a study of beta chain features in type 1 diabetes. Study-wide context: Over all samples combined, 90 million to 140 million sorted cells were examined.

For this clone: As yet, its antigen is unknown.

Since all of the isolated RNA was reverse transcribed, expressed TCRB transcripts were what got sequenced. The protocol was immunoSEQ multiplex PCR, while the TCRdb copy is restricted to in-frame clones and leaves out a portion. The sample carries 860,000 or so clones, roughly 17% recorded once. General study points: Moderate but significant shortening of TCRB CDR3s was recorded in all four CD4+ subsets from Type 1 diabetes patients.

CDR3 length: 11 residues. V lost 7 bases and J lost 7; bases outside the gene matches: 2. Germline-derived CDR1 and CDR2 are DFQATT and SNEGSKA (reference sequence). The chain employs TRBV20-1 and TRBJ2-1; TRBD2 matches at 9 bases. Material for sequencing was naive CD4+ T cells from blood. The sequence derives from a young woman in good health. The CDR3, as DNA: TGCAGTGGCGGGGGGGTTAATGAGCAGTTCTTC. Encoded protein: CSGGGVNEQFF.